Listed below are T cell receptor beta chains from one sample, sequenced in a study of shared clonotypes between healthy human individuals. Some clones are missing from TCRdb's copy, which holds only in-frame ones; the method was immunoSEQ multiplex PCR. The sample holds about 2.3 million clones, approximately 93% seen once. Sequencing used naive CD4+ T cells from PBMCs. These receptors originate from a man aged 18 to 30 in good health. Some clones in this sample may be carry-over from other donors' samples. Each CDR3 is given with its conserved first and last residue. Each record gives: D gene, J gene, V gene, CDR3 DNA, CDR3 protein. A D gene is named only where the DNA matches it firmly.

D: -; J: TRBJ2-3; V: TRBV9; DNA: TGTGCCAGCAGCTCACCTAAATCATGGGGGACAGATACGCAGTATTTT; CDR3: CASSSPKSWGTDTQYF
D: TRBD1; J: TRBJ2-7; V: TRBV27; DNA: TGTGCCAGCAGTTACCGACAGGGCTCCTACGAGCAGTACTTC; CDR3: CASSYRQGSYEQYF
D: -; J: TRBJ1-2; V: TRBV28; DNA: TGTGCCAGCAGCCGATTCACCACGGACAGCTATGGCTACACCTTC; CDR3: CASSRFTTDSYGYTF
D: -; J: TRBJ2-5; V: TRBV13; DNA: TGTGCCAGCAGCTTAAACCAGGGCCCGGGCGGGGAGACCCAGTACTTC; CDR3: CASSLNQGPGGETQYF
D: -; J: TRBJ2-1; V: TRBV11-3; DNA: TGTGCCAGCAGCTTAGGAGGTGATGGGCCCTACAATGAGCAGTTCTTC; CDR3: CASSLGGDGPYNEQFF
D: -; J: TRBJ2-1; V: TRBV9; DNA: TGTGCCAGCAGCCCACGGACGGTGGGCTCCTACAATGAGCAGTTCTTC; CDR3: CASSPRTVGSYNEQFF
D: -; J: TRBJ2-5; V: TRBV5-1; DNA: TGCGCCAGCACAGCCGGGTACCAAGAGACCCAGTACTTC; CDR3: CASTAGYQETQYF
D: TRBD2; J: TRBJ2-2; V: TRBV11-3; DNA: TGTGCCAGCAGCGAAACTAGCGGGAGACGTACCGGGGAGCTGTTTTTT; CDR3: CASSETSGRRTGELFF
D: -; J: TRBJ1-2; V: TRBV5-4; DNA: TGTGCCAGCAGCTTGGCCACGGGCAGGGAGGACTATGGCTACACCTTC; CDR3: CASSLATGREDYGYTF
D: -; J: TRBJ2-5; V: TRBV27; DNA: TGTGCCAGCAGTACCCCGACAGTACGTGCGACCCAGTACTTC; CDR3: CASSTPTVRATQYF
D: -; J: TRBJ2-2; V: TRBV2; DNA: TGTGCCAGCAGACGGACCTCAGCGAACACCGGGGAGCTGTTTTTT; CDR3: CASRRTSANTGELFF